One sample yielded the 13 T cell receptor beta chains listed below, sequenced in a study of early stage breast cancer tumors. The table came from immunoSEQ multiplex PCR; TCRdb's copy has only in-frame clones and leaves some out. The sample consists of tens of thousands of clones, 83% of them appearing once. Sequenced: blood. These TCRs come from a person in their fifties with breast cancer.

The V gene is TRBV7-3, the J gene TRBJ2-7; the D gene is possibly TRBD2 (6 bases). The germline gives CDR1 SGHTA, CDR2 FQGTGA. The CDR3 spans 14 residues. The V and J ends lost 1 base and 2 bases respectively, with 9 bases between them. DNA of the CDR3: TGTGCCAGCAGCTTAAAGGAGGGACCCTACGAGCAGTACTTC. It encodes CASSLKEGPYEQYF.

This chain uses TRBV5-1 with TRBJ2-7; the D is unclear. The CDR3 has 17 residues. Per germline, CDR1 SGHRS and CDR2 YFSETQ. Trimming took off 4 bases at V and 1 base at J, with 21 bases between the two ends. The CDR3 here is CASSQEQADLKSYEQYF. For the CDR3, the DNA is TGCGCCAGCAGCCAAGAGCAGGCCGACCTCAAATCCTACGAGCAGTACTTC.

The chain combines TRBV5-1 with TRBJ2-5; 9 nucleotides align to TRBD1. From germline, CDR1 is SGHRS and CDR2 YFSETQ. The length of the CDR3 is 14 residues. V lost 0 bases, J lost 4 bases, and 1 base stayed unmatched. The CDR3 loop is CASSLGTGVETQYF. In nucleotides, the CDR3 is TGCGCCAGCAGCTTGGGGACAGGGGTAGAGACCCAGTACTTC.

CDR3 protein: CSVAEEFSYEQYF. CDR3 DNA sequence: TGCAGCGTTGCTGAGGAGTTCTCCTACGAGCAGTACTTC. The chain carries TRBV29-1 and TRBJ2-7; D is unresolved. V was trimmed by 4 bases and J by 0 bases, leaving 10 bases between them. CDR3 length: 13 residues. CDR1 and CDR2 (germline): SQVTM, ANQGSEA.

The V call is TRBV10-3, the J call TRBJ2-5; 16 bases are a match to TRBD2. V lost 6 bases and J lost 5; bases outside the gene matches: 12. Per the germline V gene, CDR1 is ENHRY and CDR2 is SYGVKD. The CDR3 totals 18 residues. CDR3 sequence (DNA): TGTGCCATCAGCCCCGGGACTAGCGGGGGGGCGTTGGGTGAGACCCAGTACTTC. It encodes CAISPGTSGGALGETQYF.

The CDR3, as DNA: TGTGCCAGCAGCCCCCAGGGGATCTATGGCTACACCTTC. This sequence encodes CASSPQGIYGYTF. The rearrangement joins TRBV7-9 to TRBJ1-2; possible D gene TRBD1, 6 bases. There are 13 residues in the CDR3. Germline lookup yields CDR1 SEHNR and CDR2 FQNEAQ (reference sequence). Deletions cut 5 bases from V and 4 bases from J, with 11 bases between.

This clone was found once. The rearrangement links TRBV7-2 to TRBJ2-2; D gene uncertain. Trimming pared 4 bases from V and 6 bases from J, leaving 9 bases between. CDR3 length: 13 amino acids. Germline V lookup: CDR1 SGHTA, CDR2 FQGNSA. This chain's CDR3 is CASSSDPSGELFF. In DNA, the CDR3 is TGTGCCAGCAGCTCCGACCCGTCCGGGGAGCTGTTTTTT.

This clone was observed a single time. The chain is built from TRBV11-2 and TRBJ2-7, with 12 bases that match TRBD2. This CDR3 region has 16 residues. J was trimmed by 3 bases and V by 2 bases; bases with no gene match: 5. Germline V lookup: CDR1 SGHAT, CDR2 FQNNGV. CDR3 DNA sequence: TGTGCCAGCAGCTTATCTAGCGGGAGGGGTAACTACGAGCAGTACTTC. Amino acid sequence: CASSLSSGRGNYEQYF.

This sequence joins TRBV7-8 and TRBJ2-5; possibly TRBD2 for D (5 bases). V lost 1 base to trimming and J lost 5 bases, with 17 bases between them. This CDR3 is built from 16 residues. Germline V gene sequence: CDR1 SGHVS, CDR2 FQNEAQ. CDR3 residues: CASSLERAARGETQYF. For the CDR3, the DNA is TGTGCCAGCAGCTTAGAAAGGGCTGCGAGAGGGGAGACCCAGTACTTC. The variable domain in full, completed from reference TRBV7-8 and TRBJ2-5, reads GAGVSQSPRYKVAKRGQDVALRCDPISGHVSLFWYQQALGQGPEFLTYFQNEAQLDKSGLPSDRFFAERPEGSVSTLKIQRTQQEDSAVYLCASSLERAARGETQYFGPGTRLLVL.

Comments on this clone: Germline and junction disagree at one end, which may indicate a read error. The V and J genes are TRBV6-1 and TRBJ2-7, with D possibly being TRBD1 (6 bases). The CDR3 length is 13 residues. Germline-derived CDR1 and CDR2 are MNHNS and SASEGT. The CDR3 loop reads CANSDPDSYEQYF. CDR3 nucleotide sequence: TGTGCCAACAGTGACCCGGACAGCTACGAGCAGTACTTC.

This clone turned up a few times. The gene calls are TRBV19 and TRBJ2-7; D unresolved. V lost 5 bases, J lost 3 bases, and 17 bases lay in between. The CDR3 is made up of 15 amino acids. Germline V gene lookup returns CDR1 LNHDA and CDR2 SQIVND (reference sequence). The DNA of the CDR3 is TGTGCCAGTAGTTCCCGACCCAGTATTGACTACGAGCAGTACTTC. Encoded protein: CASSSRPSIDYEQYF. The whole variable domain, filled in from reference TRBV19 and TRBJ2-7, reads DGGITQSPKYLFRKEGQNVTLSCEQNLNHDAMYWYRQDPGQGLRLIYYSQIVNDFQKGDIAEGYSVSREKKESFPLTVTSAQKNPTAFYLCASSSRPSIDYEQYFGPGTRLTVT.

The chain is built from TRBV6-6 and TRBJ2-7; 10 nucleotides align to TRBD2. Trimming took 5 bases from V and 6 from J; bases not matched to a gene: 7. The CDR3 has 14 amino acids. The germline V gene has CDR1 MNHNY and CDR2 SVGAGI (reference sequence). This CDR3 reads CASSPSGRGGEQYF. The CDR3 DNA follows: TGTGCCAGCAGTCCAAGCGGGAGGGGAGGCGAGCAGTACTTC.

This chain connects TRBV12-5 to TRBJ2-2; D unclear. The CDR3 length is 14 residues. Germline CDR1 LGHNT, CDR2 FRNRAP. The V gene lost 2 bases and the J gene lost 0 bases, with 4 bases spanning the gap. CDR3: CASGLTSNTGELFF. As DNA, the CDR3 is TGTGCTAGTGGTTTGACCTCGAACACCGGGGAGCTGTTTTTT.